This TCR beta chain derives from a study of CD8+ T cells in alopecia areata. Extracted RNA was reverse transcribed, and the resulting cDNA served as sequencing template. Sequencing used immunoSEQ multiplex PCR; TCRdb keeps in-frame clones, though not all of them. The sample has over 150,000 clones, roughly three fifths seen once. The CDR3 length is 12 residues. Germline V lookup: CDR1 GTSNPN, CDR2 SVGIG (reference sequence). Study-wide results and limits: Clonality was higher in lesional than normal scalp, especially in alopecia totalis/universalis. A great number of expanded lesional clones endured in scalp and blood during tofacitinib.

About this clone itself: Antigen: not known. At one end the junction does not follow the germline gene, possibly because of a read error.

Treatment: oral pan-JAK inhibitor, 5-10 mg twice daily. The receptor was isolated from a human donor with alopecia areata. The chain uses TRBV30 and TRBJ1-2, with 7 positions matching TRBD1. The material was CD8+ T cells sorted from blood, obtained at week 24, from a patient treated with tofacitinib. The CDR3 coding sequence is TGTGCCCGGAGGGGGCAGAGCTATGGCTACACCTTC. Protein product: CARRGQSYGYTF.